Given below is one T cell receptor beta chain in context. Its antigen remains unidentified. The source of the sample is a study of CD8 T cells in ankylosing spondylitis. The CDR3 extends over 16 amino acids. Per the germline V gene, CDR1 is SGHRS and CDR2 is YFSETQ. V gave up 0 bases and J gave up 10 bases; unmatched junction bases: 5. General study points: The authors found the disease-linked clones to be CD8+ and relatively rare in peripheral blood. Reportedly, disease-linked clones are significantly enriched in ankylosing spondylitis patients' matched synovial fluid. A motif of fewer than ten highly homologous TCR beta variants was seen as apparently characteristic of ankylosing spondylitis blood.

Each CDR3 protein gets one entry after TCRdb re-called the 5' RACE reads with MiXCR. The table has under 250,000 distinct CDR3 sequences, 32% seen once. The sequence was collected from a male donor with ankylosing spondylitis or in good health (not recorded which). The V call is TRBV5-1, the J call TRBJ1-6; 12 nucleotides line up with TRBD1. The sequenced sample was blood, either unsorted or a sorted T cell fraction (not recorded which). CDR3 protein: CASSLAGQGANSPLHF. The DNA of the CDR3 is TGCGCCAGCAGCTTGGCGGGACAGGGGGCGAACTCACCCCTCCACTTT. The variable domain in full, completed from reference TRBV5-1 and TRBJ1-6, reads KAGVTQTPRYLIKTRGQQVTLSCSPISGHRSVSWYQQTPGQGLQFLFEYFSETQRNKGNFPGRFSGRQFSNSRSEMNVSTLELGDSALYLCASSLAGQGANSPLHFGNGTRLTVT.